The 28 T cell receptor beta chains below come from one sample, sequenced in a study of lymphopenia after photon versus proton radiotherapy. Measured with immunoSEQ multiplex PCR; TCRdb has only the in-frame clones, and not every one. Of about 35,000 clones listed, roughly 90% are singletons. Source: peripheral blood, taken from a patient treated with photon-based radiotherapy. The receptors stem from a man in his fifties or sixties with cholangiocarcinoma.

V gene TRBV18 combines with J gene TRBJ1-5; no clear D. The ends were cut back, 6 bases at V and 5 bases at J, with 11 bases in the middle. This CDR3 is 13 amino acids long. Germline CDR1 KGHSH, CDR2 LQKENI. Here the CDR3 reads CASSPLDDQPQHF. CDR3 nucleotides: TGTGCCAGCTCTCCCTTGGATGATCAGCCCCAGCATTTT.

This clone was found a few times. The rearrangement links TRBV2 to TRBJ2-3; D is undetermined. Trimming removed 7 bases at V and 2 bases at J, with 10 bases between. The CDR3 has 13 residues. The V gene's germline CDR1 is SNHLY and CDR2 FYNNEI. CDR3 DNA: TGTGCCAGCAATGGGCCCTACACAGATACGCAGTATTTT. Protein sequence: CASNGPYTDTQYF. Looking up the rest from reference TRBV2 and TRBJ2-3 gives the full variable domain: EPEVTQTPSHQVTQMGQEVILRCVPISNHLYFYWYRQILGQKVEFLVSFYNNEISEKSEIFDDQFSVERPDGSNFTLKIRSTKLEDSAMYFCASNGPYTDTQYFGPGTRLTVL.

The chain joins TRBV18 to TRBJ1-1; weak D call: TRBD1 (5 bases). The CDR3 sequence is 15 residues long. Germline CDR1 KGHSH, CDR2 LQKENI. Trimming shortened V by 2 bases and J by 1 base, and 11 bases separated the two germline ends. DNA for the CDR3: TGTGCCAGCTCACCAGCCGGGACGGCGAACACTGAAGCTTTCTTT. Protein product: CASSPAGTANTEAFF.

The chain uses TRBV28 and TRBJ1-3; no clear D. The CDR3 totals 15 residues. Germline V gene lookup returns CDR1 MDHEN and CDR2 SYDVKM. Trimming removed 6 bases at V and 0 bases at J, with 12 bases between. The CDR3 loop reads CASSRITFSGNTIYF. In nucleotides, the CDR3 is TGTGCCAGCAGCCGGATCACATTCTCTGGAAACACCATATATTTT.

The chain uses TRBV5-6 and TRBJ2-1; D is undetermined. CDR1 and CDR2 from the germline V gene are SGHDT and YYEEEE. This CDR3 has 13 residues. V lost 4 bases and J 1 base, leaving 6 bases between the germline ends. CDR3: CASSPISYNEQFF. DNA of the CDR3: TGTGCCAGCAGCCCCATTTCCTACAATGAGCAGTTCTTC. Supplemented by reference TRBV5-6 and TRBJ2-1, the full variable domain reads DAGVTQSPTHLIKTRGQQVTLRCSPKSGHDTVSWYQQALGQGPQFIFQYYEEEERQRGNFPDRFSGHQFPNYSSELNVNALLLGDSALYLCASSPISYNEQFFGPGTRLTVL.

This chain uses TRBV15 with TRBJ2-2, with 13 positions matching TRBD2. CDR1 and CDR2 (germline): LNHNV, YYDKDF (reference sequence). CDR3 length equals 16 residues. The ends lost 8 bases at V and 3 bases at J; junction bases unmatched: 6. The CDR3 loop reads CATLRTSGSYTGELFF. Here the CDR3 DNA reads TGTGCCACCTTACGGACTAGCGGGAGTTACACCGGGGAGCTGTTTTTT.

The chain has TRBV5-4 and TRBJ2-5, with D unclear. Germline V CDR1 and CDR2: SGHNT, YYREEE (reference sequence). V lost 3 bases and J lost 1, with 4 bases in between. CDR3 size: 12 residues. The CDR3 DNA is TGTGCCAGCAGCTCCACCCAAGAGACCCAGTACTTC. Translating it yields CASSSTQETQYF.

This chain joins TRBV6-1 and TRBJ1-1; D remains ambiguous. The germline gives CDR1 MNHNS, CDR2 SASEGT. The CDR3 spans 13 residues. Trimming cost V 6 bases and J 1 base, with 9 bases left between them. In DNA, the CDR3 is TGTGCCAGCAGGAGGTACACGAACACTGAAGCTTTCTTT. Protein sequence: CASRRYTNTEAFF.

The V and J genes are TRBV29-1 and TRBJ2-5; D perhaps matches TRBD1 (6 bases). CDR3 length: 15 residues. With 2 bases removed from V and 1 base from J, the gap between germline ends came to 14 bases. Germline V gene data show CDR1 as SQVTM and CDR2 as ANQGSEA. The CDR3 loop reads CSVEPMQGSQETQYF. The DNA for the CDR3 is TGCAGCGTTGAACCTATGCAGGGGAGCCAAGAGACCCAGTACTTC.

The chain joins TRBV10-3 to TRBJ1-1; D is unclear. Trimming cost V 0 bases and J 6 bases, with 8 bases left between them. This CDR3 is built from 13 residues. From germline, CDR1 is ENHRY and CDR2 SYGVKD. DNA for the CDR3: TGTGCCATCAGTGAGTCAGGCCGGGCTGAAGCTTTCTTT. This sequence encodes CAISESGRAEAFF.

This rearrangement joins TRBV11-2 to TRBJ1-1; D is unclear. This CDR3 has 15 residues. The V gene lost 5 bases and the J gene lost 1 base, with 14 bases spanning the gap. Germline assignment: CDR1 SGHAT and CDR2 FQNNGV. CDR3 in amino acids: CASSTHSGENTEAFF. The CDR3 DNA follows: TGTGCCAGCAGCACCCACAGCGGGGAGAACACTGAAGCTTTCTTT. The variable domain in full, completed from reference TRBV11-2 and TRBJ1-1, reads EAGVAQSPRYKIIEKRQSVAFWCNPISGHATLYWYQQILGQGPKLLIQFQNNGVVDDSQLPKDRFSAERLKGVDSTLKIQPAKLEDSAVYLCASSTHSGENTEAFFGQGTRLTVV.

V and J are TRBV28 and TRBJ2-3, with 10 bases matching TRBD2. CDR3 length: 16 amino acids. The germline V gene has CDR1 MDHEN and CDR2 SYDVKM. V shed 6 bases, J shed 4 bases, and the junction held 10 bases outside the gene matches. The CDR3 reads CASSPSLAGASDTQYF. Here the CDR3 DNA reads TGTGCCAGCAGCCCCTCTCTAGCGGGAGCGTCAGATACGCAGTATTTT.

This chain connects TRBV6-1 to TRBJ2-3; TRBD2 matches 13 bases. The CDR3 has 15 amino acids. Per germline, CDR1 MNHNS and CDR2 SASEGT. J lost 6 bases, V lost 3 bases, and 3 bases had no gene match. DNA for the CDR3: TGTGCCAGCAGTGAGACTAGCGGGGGGTTCGATACGCAGTATTTT. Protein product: CASSETSGGFDTQYF.

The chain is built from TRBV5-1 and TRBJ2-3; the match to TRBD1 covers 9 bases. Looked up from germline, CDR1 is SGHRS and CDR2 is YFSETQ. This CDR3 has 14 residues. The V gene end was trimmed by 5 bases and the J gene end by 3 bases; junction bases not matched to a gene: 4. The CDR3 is CASRRDRVTDTQYF. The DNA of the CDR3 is TGCGCCAGCAGAAGGGACAGGGTAACAGATACGCAGTATTTT. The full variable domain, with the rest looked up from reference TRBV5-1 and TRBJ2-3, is KAGVTQTPRYLIKTRGQQVTLSCSPISGHRSVSWYQQTPGQGLQFLFEYFSETQRNKGNFPGRFSGRQFSNSRSEMNVSTLELGDSALYLCASRRDRVTDTQYFGPGTRLTVL.

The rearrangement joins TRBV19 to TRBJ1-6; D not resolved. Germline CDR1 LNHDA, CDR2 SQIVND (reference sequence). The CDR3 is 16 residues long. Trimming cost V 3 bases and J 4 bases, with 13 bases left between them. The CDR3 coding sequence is TGTGCCAGTAGTATTACCCTCGGATTTTATAATTCACCCCTCCACTTT. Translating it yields CASSITLGFYNSPLHF.

The CDR3 reads CASSLAFLTGANSPLHF. As DNA, the CDR3 is TGTGCCAGCAGCTTAGCTTTTCTGACAGGAGCAAATTCACCCCTCCACTTT. The chain couples TRBV7-9 to TRBJ1-6; weak D call: TRBD1 (6 bases). Trimming left V 0 bases short and J 7 bases short, with 16 bases between. CDR1 is SEHNR and CDR2 is FQNEAQ in the germline V gene (reference sequence). This CDR3 has 17 residues.

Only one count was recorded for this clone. CDR3 in amino acids: CASSPMVGGTDTQYF. The CDR3, as DNA: TGTGCCAGTAGCCCCATGGTGGGGGGCACAGATACGCAGTATTTT. The chain employs TRBV19 and TRBJ2-3, with D possibly called TRBD1 or TRBD2 (5 bases each). The CDR3 loop spans 15 amino acids. CDR1 and CDR2 (germline): LNHDA, SQIVND (reference sequence). The V and J ends lost 6 bases and 1 base respectively, with 14 bases between them.

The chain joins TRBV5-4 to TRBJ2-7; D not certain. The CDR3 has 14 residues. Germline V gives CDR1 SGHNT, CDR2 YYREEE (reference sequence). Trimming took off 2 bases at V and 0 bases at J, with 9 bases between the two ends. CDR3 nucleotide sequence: TGTGCCAGCAGCTTAGGTACCACCTCCTACGAGCAGTACTTC. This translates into CASSLGTTSYEQYF.

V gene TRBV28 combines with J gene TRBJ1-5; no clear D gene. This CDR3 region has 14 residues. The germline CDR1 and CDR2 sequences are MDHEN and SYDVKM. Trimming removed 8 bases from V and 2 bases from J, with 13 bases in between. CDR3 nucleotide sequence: TGTGCCAGCCAGGACGGGGAGGGCAATCAGCCCCAGCATTTT. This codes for CASQDGEGNQPQHF.

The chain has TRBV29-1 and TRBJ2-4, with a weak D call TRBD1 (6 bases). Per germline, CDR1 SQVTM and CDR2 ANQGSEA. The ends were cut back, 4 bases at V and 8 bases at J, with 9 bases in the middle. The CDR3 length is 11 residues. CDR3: CSVGRGDIQYF. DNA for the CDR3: TGCAGCGTTGGCAGGGGTGACATTCAGTACTTC.

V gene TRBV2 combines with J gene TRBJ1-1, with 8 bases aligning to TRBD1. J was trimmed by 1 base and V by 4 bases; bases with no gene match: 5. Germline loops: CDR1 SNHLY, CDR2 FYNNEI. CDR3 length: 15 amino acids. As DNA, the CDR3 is TGTGCCAGCAGTGTCTTAGGACAGGGGAACACTGAAGCTTTCTTT. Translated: CASSVLGQGNTEAFF.

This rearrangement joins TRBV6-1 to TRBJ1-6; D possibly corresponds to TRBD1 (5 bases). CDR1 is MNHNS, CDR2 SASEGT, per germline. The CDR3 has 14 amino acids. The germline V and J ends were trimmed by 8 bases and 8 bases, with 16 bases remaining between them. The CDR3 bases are TGTGCCAGCCTCCGGGGGATTAAAGATTCACCCCTCCACTTT. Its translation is CASLRGIKDSPLHF.

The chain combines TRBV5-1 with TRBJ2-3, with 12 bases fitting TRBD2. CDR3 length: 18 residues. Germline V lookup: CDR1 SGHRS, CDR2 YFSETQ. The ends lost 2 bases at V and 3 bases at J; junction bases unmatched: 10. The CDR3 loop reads CASSLVSSGGARTDTQYF. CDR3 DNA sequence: TGCGCCAGCAGCTTAGTGTCTAGCGGGGGGGCCAGGACAGATACGCAGTATTTT.

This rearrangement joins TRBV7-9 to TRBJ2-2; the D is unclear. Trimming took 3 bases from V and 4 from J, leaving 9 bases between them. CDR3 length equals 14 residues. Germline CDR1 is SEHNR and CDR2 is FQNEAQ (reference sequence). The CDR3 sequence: CASSFESGTGELFF. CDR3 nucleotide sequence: TGTGCCAGCAGCTTCGAGTCAGGCACCGGGGAGCTGTTTTTT.

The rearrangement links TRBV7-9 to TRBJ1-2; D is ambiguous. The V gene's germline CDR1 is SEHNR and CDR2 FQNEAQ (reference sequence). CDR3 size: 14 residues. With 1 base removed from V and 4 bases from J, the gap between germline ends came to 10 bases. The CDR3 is CASSLVPEVYGYTF. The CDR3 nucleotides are TGTGCCAGCAGCTTAGTTCCGGAAGTCTATGGCTACACCTTC.

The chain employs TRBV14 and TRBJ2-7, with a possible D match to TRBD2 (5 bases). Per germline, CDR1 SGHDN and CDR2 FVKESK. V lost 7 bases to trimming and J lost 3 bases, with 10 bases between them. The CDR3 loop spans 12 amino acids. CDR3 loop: CASKGSGYEQYF. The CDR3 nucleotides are TGTGCCAGCAAAGGAAGCGGCTACGAGCAGTACTTC.

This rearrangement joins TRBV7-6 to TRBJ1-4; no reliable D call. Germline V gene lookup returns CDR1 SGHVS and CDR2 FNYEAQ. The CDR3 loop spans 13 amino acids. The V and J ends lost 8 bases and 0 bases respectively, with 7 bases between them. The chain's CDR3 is CASGVATNEKLFF. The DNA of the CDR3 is TGTGCCAGCGGGGTTGCAACTAATGAAAAACTGTTTTTT.

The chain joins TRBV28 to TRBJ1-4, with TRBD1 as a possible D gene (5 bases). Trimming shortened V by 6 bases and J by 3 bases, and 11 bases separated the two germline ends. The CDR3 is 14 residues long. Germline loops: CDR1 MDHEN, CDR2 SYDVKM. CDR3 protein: CASSRQPPNEKLFF. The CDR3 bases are TGTGCCAGCAGCAGACAGCCGCCTAATGAAAAACTGTTTTTT.